This entry lists 32 T cell receptor beta chains sequenced from one sample in a study of blood T cell repertoires in COVID-19. Profiling relied on immunoSEQ multiplex PCR, and the TCRdb table lists in-frame clones only, not all of them. The sample includes over 90,000 clones, about nine tenths of them seen just once. The sample comprised peripheral blood. The receptor source for this set is a woman at least 80 years old in a cohort sampled during active COVID-19.

The V call is TRBV3-1 (or the pseudogene TRBV3-2), the J call TRBJ2-3, with TRBD1 as a possible D gene (6 bases). CDR3 length: 13 residues. Trimming shortened V by 3 bases and J by 9 bases, and 13 bases separated the two germline ends. Germline V gene lookup returns CDR1 LGHDT and CDR2 YNNKEL (reference sequence). The CDR3 region has the DNA TGTGCCAGCAGCCACGCTGAGACAGGCACGCAGTATTTT. Translating it yields CASSHAETGTQYF.

The chain is built from TRBV4-1 and TRBJ2-1; 10 bases align to TRBD2. CDR3 length: 15 amino acids. Germline V gene data show CDR1 as MGHRA and CDR2 as YSYEKL. V lost 0 bases to trimming and J lost 9 bases; unmatched junction nucleotides: 5. The CDR3 sequence is CASSQDGSGGFEQFF. The CDR3 coding sequence is TGCGCCAGCAGCCAAGACGGTAGCGGGGGGTTTGAGCAGTTCTTC.

The chain links TRBV7-2 to TRBJ2-5, with D perhaps TRBD1 (6 bases). This CDR3 has 16 amino acids. Trimming took off 5 bases at V and 7 bases at J, with 23 bases between the two ends. Germline-derived CDR1 and CDR2 are SGHTA and FQGNSA. CDR3 residues: CASSPTVGTQGGTQYF. The CDR3 nucleotides read TGTGCCAGCAGCCCGACGGTGGGGACCCAAGGGGGGACCCAGTACTTC.

This chain uses TRBV10-3 with TRBJ2-1, with D hard to call. The CDR3 runs to 16 residues. V lost 8 bases to trimming and J lost 5 bases, with 22 bases between them. Germline assignment: CDR1 ENHRY and CDR2 SYGVKD. CDR3 sequence (DNA): TGTGCCATCGAGTCCCACTACGCGGAGAGACACAATGAGCAGTTCTTC. Encoded protein: CAIESHYAERHNEQFF.

This chain uses TRBV19 with TRBJ2-6; perhaps TRBD1 as D (5 bases). Germline loops: CDR1 LNHDA, CDR2 SQIVND (reference sequence). V shed 9 bases and J shed 0 bases, with 18 bases lying between them. The CDR3 loop spans 17 amino acids. CDR3 sequence: CASNSPPGFSGANVLTF. The CDR3 DNA reads TGTGCCAGCAACTCACCCCCAGGGTTCTCTGGGGCCAACGTCCTGACTTTC.

This clone is a singleton in its sample. The rearrangement links TRBV27 to TRBJ2-7; D is possibly TRBD1 (6 bases). Trimming removed 3 bases from V and 9 bases from J, with 12 bases in between. The germline gives CDR1 MNHEY, CDR2 SMNVEV (reference sequence). The CDR3 runs to 12 residues. CDR3 region: CASSFGGRPQYF. The CDR3 coding sequence is TGTGCCAGCAGTTTTGGGGGCCGACCGCAGTACTTC.

V usage is TRBV5-1 and J usage is TRBJ2-1, with 12 bases lining up with TRBD2. Trimming at V came to 2 bases and at J to 4 bases, leaving 4 bases not matched to a gene. Looked up from germline, CDR1 is SGHRS and CDR2 is YFSETQ. The CDR3 extends over 16 amino acids. The CDR3 nucleotides read TGCGCCAGCAGCTTTGGGACTAGCGGGTTATACAATGAGCAGTTCTTC. This translates into CASSFGTSGLYNEQFF.

The gene calls are TRBV6-5 and TRBJ2-7; D gene ambiguous. Germline CDR1 reads MNHEY; CDR2 reads SVGAGI. Trimming took off 7 bases at V and 3 bases at J, with 10 bases between the two ends. CDR3 length: 12 amino acids. The CDR3 bases are TGTGCCAGCAAGGAGAGTTTCTACGAGCAGTACTTC. This codes for CASKESFYEQYF.

The rearrangement joins TRBV7-9 to TRBJ2-1; 13 bases match TRBD2. Germline V gene sequence: CDR1 SEHNR, CDR2 FQNEAQ (reference sequence). The CDR3 has 18 residues. V lost 5 bases and J lost 6; bases outside the gene matches: 13. The CDR3 DNA is TGTGCCAGCAGCCCCCAGGGGGGTACTAGCGGGGGGGCCAATGAGCAGTTCTTC. Translation: CASSPQGGTSGGANEQFF.

The chain has TRBV10-3 and TRBJ1-5, with D perhaps matching TRBD1 (6 bases). CDR3 length equals 16 residues. CDR1 ENHRY and CDR2 SYGVKD come from the germline V gene. The V gene lost 0 bases and the J gene lost 0 bases, with 9 bases spanning the gap. The CDR3 nucleotides read TGTGCCATCAGTGAGTCACGAGGGGGTAGCAATCAGCCCCAGCATTTT. It specifies CAISESRGGSNQPQHF.

The gene calls are TRBV2 and TRBJ1-4, with D possibly TRBD1 on 5 matching bases. The germline CDR1 and CDR2 sequences are SNHLY and FYNNEI. The CDR3 has 13 amino acids. Trimming pared 3 bases from V and 8 bases from J, leaving 10 bases between. CDR3 bases: TGTGCCAGCAGTGATCAGGGCTACGAAAAACTGTTTTTT. Translated, it gives CASSDQGYEKLFF.

This chain connects TRBV27 to TRBJ2-7; D is possibly TRBD2 (5 bases). The CDR3 is 14 amino acids. Germline V gives CDR1 MNHEY, CDR2 SMNVEV (reference sequence). V was shortened by 5 bases and J by 0 bases, with 11 bases between the two germline ends. CDR3 loop: CASSARRSSYEQYF. Here the CDR3 DNA reads TGTGCCAGCAGTGCCCGGAGGAGCTCCTACGAGCAGTACTTC.

This clone showed up just a few times. Written as DNA, the CDR3 is TGTGCCAGCAGCCGCGGACAGGGACCATACTCTGGAAACACCATATATTTT. Translated, it gives CASSRGQGPYSGNTIYF. This chain connects TRBV7-6 to TRBJ1-3; 8 bases agree with TRBD1. V shed 5 bases, J shed 0 bases, and the junction held 9 bases outside the gene matches. The CDR3 runs 17 residues. CDR1 and CDR2 (germline): SGHVS, FNYEAQ.

In this sample, this clone turned up once. This chain uses TRBV6-5 with TRBJ2-1, with 11 bases aligning to TRBD1. This CDR3 is built from 15 residues. Losses at the gene ends were 2 bases for V and 8 bases for J; bases not matched to a gene: 5. The germline CDR1 and CDR2 sequences are MNHEY and SVGAGI. CDR3 amino acids: CASSYRDRGVDEQFF. As DNA, the CDR3 is TGTGCCAGCAGTTACAGGGACAGGGGGGTGGATGAGCAGTTCTTC.

The CDR3 DNA reads TGTGCCACCATGGGGGGAAATCCCTACGAGCAGTACTTC. Translation: CATMGGNPYEQYF. The gene calls are TRBV10-3 and TRBJ2-7; a possible D gene is TRBD2 (6 bases). This CDR3 region has 13 residues. CDR1 and CDR2 (germline): ENHRY, SYGVKD. V was trimmed by 10 bases and J by 2 bases, leaving 15 bases between them.

This chain links TRBV2 with TRBJ2-5, with TRBD2 matching over 15 bases. CDR1 SNHLY and CDR2 FYNNEI come from the germline V gene. This CDR3 is built from 18 residues. J lost 5 bases, V lost 6 bases, and 13 bases had no gene match. Here the CDR3 DNA reads TGTGCCAGCAGGGGGACTAGCGGGAGGAGTAGTTTCTTGGAGACCCAGTACTTC. It specifies CASRGTSGRSSFLETQYF.

In its sample, this clone was seen a few times. The V and J genes are TRBV19 and TRBJ2-7, with 8 bases that match TRBD1. J gave up 6 bases and V 5 bases, and 3 bases lay outside the gene matches. The length of the CDR3 is 12 residues. Germline CDR1 reads LNHDA; CDR2 reads SQIVND (reference sequence). CDR3 coding DNA: TGTGCCAGTAGTCAACAGGGGGGCGAGCAGTACTTC. Its protein product is CASSQQGGEQYF.

V is TRBV7-9 and J is TRBJ1-5, with TRBD1 as a possible D gene (6 bases). Trimming removed 4 bases at V and 0 bases at J, with 10 bases between. This CDR3 is 15 amino acids long. CDR1 and CDR2 (germline): SEHNR, FQNEAQ (reference sequence). DNA of the CDR3: TGTGCCAGCAGCTCGGACAGCTATAGCAATCAGCCCCAGCATTTT. Its translation: CASSSDSYSNQPQHF.

The chain joins TRBV30 to TRBJ2-5, with 10 bases fitting TRBD1. This CDR3 is built from 15 residues. Looked up from germline, CDR1 is GTSNPN and CDR2 is SVGIG (reference sequence). J lost 0 bases, V lost 2 bases, and 3 bases had no gene match. The CDR3 DNA reads as TGTGCCTGGAGTCAGGACAGGGGGAACCAAGAGACCCAGTACTTC. Amino acids: CAWSQDRGNQETQYF. Filled out from reference TRBV30 and TRBJ2-5, the complete variable domain reads SQTIHQWPATLVQPVGSPLSLECTVEGTSNPNLYWYRQAAGRGLQLLFYSVGIGQISSEVPQNLSASRPQDRQFILSSKKLLLSDSGFYLCAWSQDRGNQETQYFGPGTRLLVL.

V gene TRBV24-1 combines with J gene TRBJ2-5, with a weak D call TRBD1 (6 bases). Trimming took 9 bases from V and 5 from J, leaving 15 bases between them. The CDR3 loop spans 13 amino acids. Per the germline V gene, CDR1 is KGHDR and CDR2 is SFDVKD. CDR3: CATSSGAVETQYF. CDR3 nucleotide sequence: TGTGCCACCTCCTCAGGGGCTGTGGAGACCCAGTACTTC.

This chain connects TRBV4-2 to TRBJ1-2; TRBD1 aligns across 11 bases. The ends lost 0 bases at V and 7 bases at J; junction bases unmatched: 4. CDR1 and CDR2 (germline): LGHNA, YNFKEQ. The CDR3 runs 15 residues. The CDR3 coding sequence is TGTGCCAGCAGCCAAGACCGGACAGGGGGCTTTGGCTACACCTTC. This sequence encodes CASSQDRTGGFGYTF.

The rearrangement links TRBV6-6 to TRBJ2-3, with D perhaps matching TRBD1 (6 bases). Per germline, CDR1 MNHNY and CDR2 SVGAGI (reference sequence). Deletions cut 5 bases from V and 4 bases from J, with 16 bases between. This CDR3 is 15 amino acids long. CDR3 sequence (DNA): TGTGCCAGCAGTCCCGGACTTCCAGGGGCAGATACGCAGTATTTT. Translation gives CASSPGLPGADTQYF.

The chain joins TRBV5-1 to TRBJ2-7; TRBD2 aligns across 10 bases. The junction had 8 bases not matched to a gene; V was cut back by 2 bases and J by 3 bases. Looked up from germline, CDR1 is SGHRS and CDR2 is YFSETQ. The CDR3 runs to 16 residues. CDR3 sequence reads: CASSFPLASGSYEQYF. In DNA form, the CDR3 reads TGCGCCAGCAGCTTCCCTTTAGCTAGCGGGAGCTACGAGCAGTACTTC.

This chain links TRBV18 with TRBJ2-3; 10 nucleotides align to TRBD2. Looked up from germline, CDR1 is KGHSH and CDR2 is LQKENI. J was trimmed by 0 bases and V by 3 bases; bases with no gene match: 6. The CDR3 spans 17 residues. The CDR3 sequence: CASSPSTSGISTDTQYF. The CDR3 coding sequence is TGTGCCAGCTCACCTAGTACTAGCGGGATAAGCACAGATACGCAGTATTTT.

This clone was detected only once. V is TRBV18 and J is TRBJ1-2, with 7 bases matching TRBD1. V lost 4 bases, J lost 4 bases, and 3 bases stayed unmatched. This CDR3 comprises 13 residues. Germline V gene lookup returns CDR1 KGHSH and CDR2 LQKENI. This CDR3 is CASSLRDSYGYTF. CDR3 bases: TGTGCCAGCTCACTCCGGGACAGCTATGGCTACACCTTC. Supplemented by reference TRBV18 and TRBJ1-2, the full variable domain reads NAGVMQNPRHLVRRRGQEARLRCSPMKGHSHVYWYRQLPEEGLKFMVYLQKENIIDESGMPKERFSAEFPKEGPSILRIQQVVRGDSAAYFCASSLRDSYGYTFGSGTRLTVV.

This clone has a single count. The chain joins TRBV29-1 to TRBJ2-7; perhaps TRBD2 as D (6 bases). V lost 7 bases and J lost 6, with 16 bases in between. CDR1 and CDR2 (germline): SQVTM, ANQGSEA. This CDR3 is built from 12 residues. CDR3 in amino acids: CSGGGPGGEQYF. CDR3 bases: TGCAGCGGGGGTGGCCCCGGGGGCGAGCAGTACTTC.

V gene TRBV19 combines with J gene TRBJ1-1; 7 positions match TRBD1. Germline V gene sequence: CDR1 LNHDA, CDR2 SQIVND (reference sequence). The V gene end was trimmed by 1 base and the J gene end by 2 bases; junction bases not matched to a gene: 4. The CDR3 runs to 15 residues. The CDR3 loop is CASSIGGQVNTEAFF. CDR3 nucleotide sequence: TGTGCCAGTAGTATAGGTGGACAGGTTAACACTGAAGCTTTCTTT.

The genes are TRBV3-1 (or the pseudogene TRBV3-2) and TRBJ1-5; D not certain. The CDR3 consists of 13 residues. Germline values: CDR1 LGHDT, CDR2 YNNKEL (reference sequence). V gave up 0 bases and J gave up 6 bases, with 6 bases separating them. The CDR3 DNA is TGTGCCAGCAGCCAAGATTTAGCTCAGCCCCAGCATTTT. Translating it yields CASSQDLAQPQHF.

The rearrangement uses TRBV11-2 and TRBJ1-3; maybe TRBD1 (6 bases). The V and J ends lost 2 bases and 0 bases respectively, with 14 bases between them. The CDR3 is 17 amino acids. Looked up from germline, CDR1 is SGHAT and CDR2 is FQNNGV. CDR3: CASSLPTGWGSGNTIYF. The DNA for the CDR3 is TGTGCCAGCAGCTTACCGACAGGTTGGGGCTCTGGAAACACCATATATTTT. The full variable domain, completed using reference TRBV11-2 and TRBJ1-3, is EAGVAQSPRYKIIEKRQSVAFWCNPISGHATLYWYQQILGQGPKLLIQFQNNGVVDDSQLPKDRFSAERLKGVDSTLKIQPAKLEDSAVYLCASSLPTGWGSGNTIYFGEGSWLTVV.

The rearrangement joins TRBV20-1 to TRBJ2-7, with 9 bases fitting TRBD1. This CDR3 has 15 amino acids. After removal of 3 bases from V and 3 bases from J, the junction contained 9 bases not matched to a gene. CDR1 and CDR2 (germline): DFQATT, SNEGSKA (reference sequence). The CDR3 DNA sequence: TGCAGTGCTAGTGTAATACCGGGACAGGGCTACGAGCAGTACTTC. Translating it yields CSASVIPGQGYEQYF.

This clone was detected only once. The chain has TRBV6-4 and TRBJ2-3; possible D gene TRBD1, 6 bases. Germline CDR1 MRHNA, CDR2 SNTAGT. Deletions cut 5 bases from V and 0 bases from J, with 9 bases between. CDR3 length: 14 residues. This CDR3 is CASSPTGSTDTQYF. The CDR3 DNA reads as TGTGCCAGCAGTCCGACAGGTAGCACAGATACGCAGTATTTT.

V usage is TRBV18 and J usage is TRBJ1-1; possible D gene TRBD1, 6 bases. This CDR3 comprises 16 residues. Germline V CDR1 and CDR2: KGHSH, LQKENI. Trimming left V 6 bases short and J 1 base short, with 18 bases between. The CDR3 sequence is CASSAHPPGQNTEAFF. The CDR3 coding sequence is TGTGCCAGCTCCGCCCACCCCCCGGGACAGAACACTGAAGCTTTCTTT.